This TCR beta chain was profiled in a study of T cells in Graves' hyperthyroidism and ophthalmopathy (dated by TCRdb to between 2017 and 2020). Background for the entire study: A discovery cohort of about a hundred patients, approximately 44 with Graves' ophthalmopathy and approximately 55 with stable Graves' hyperthyroidism, was used to find distinguishing TCR V-J signatures. The paper describes TCR Vbeta CDR3 sequencing of more than 120 peripheral blood samples, made up of 43 ophthalmopathy patients, around 78 hyperthyroidism patients and approximately 17 progressor patients. After blood sampling, hyperthyroidism patients were treated with methimazole at a starting dose of 30 mg daily, and ophthalmopathy patients were treated with high-dose intravenous methylprednisolone. An independent validation cohort of 18 to 20 hyperthyroidism patients and approximately 15 patients who later progressed to ophthalmopathy tested prospective prediction of ophthalmopathy. The roughly 100 discovery patients were randomly split 7:3 into training and test sets. Thyroid tissue and blood T-cell repertoires from more than 5 Graves' hyperthyroidism patients were also compared in the study. Points the paper makes about the study in general: Most expanded thyroid clonotypes (frequency above 0.001) were also detected in blood, a finding suggesting that blood repertoires may reflect thyroid immune responses. No statistical method was used to fix the sample size in advance, and group allocation was not hidden from the investigators. In cross-validation, a model built on a 13 V-J signature told ophthalmopathy apart from stable hyperthyroidism with about 90% sensitivity and approximately 81% specificity, and in testing the same model reached 80%/75%. During validation, the model predicted progression to ophthalmopathy a median of about 6.3 months ahead of onset, with around 70% sensitivity and about 75% specificity.

The germline V gene (reference sequence) gives CDR1 as MNHEY and CDR2 as SMNVEV. There are 13 amino acids in the CDR3, from cysteine to phenylalanine inclusive. Just CDR3 DNA is preserved here, 39 bases in frame from base 1. Trimming takes 5 bases off V and 10 bases off J; junction bases not matched to a gene: 8. Patients with uncontrolled infections, other autoimmune diseases, pregnancy or lactation were excluded. Diagnoses were based on clinical symptoms, serum thyroxine and TRAb, thyroid ultrasound and orbital computed tomography. Total RNA was extracted with Trizol reagent, and quality was checked on an Agilent 2100 Bioanalyzer. The TCR beta CDR3 regions were amplified from RNA transcripts. For the first round of RT-PCR on the TCR CDR3, the HTBI primer set was used together with the Qiagen OneStep RT-PCR kit. The libraries were constructed in a second round of multiplex PCR and then size-selected and purified. The libraries were sequenced on an Illumina HiSeq2000 using paired-end 100 bp reads. The original pipeline was this. SOAPnuke was used to process the raw data, removing reads that contained adapters or uncalled bases, had a mean Phred below 15, or lacked an exact match to the constant primer or identifier. High-quality paired reads were merged using COPE v1.2.5, and each unique nucleotide sequence was defined as a clonotype. MiTCR v1.1 was used to align the clonotypes against IMGT TRBV, TRBD and TRBJ reference segments. Only V-J combinations with frequency above 0.0001, covering roughly 99% of repertoires, were analysed. The TCS score was defined as F50 (clonal expansion) divided by E x V (chaos), with BLOSUM62-based TCRdist calculated between CDR3 peptides within each V-J. Welch's t-statistics and random forest reduced 450 to 600 V-J features to roughly 13, which were used in a naive Bayes classifier (R e1071). The Morisita-Horn index was used to measure how similar the thyroid and blood repertoires were. TCRdb trimmed public reads at Q25 via fastp, called clones via MiXCR and kept in-frame beta chains. Every distinct CDR3 protein forms one entry, paired with its most common genes and DNA. The V and J calls shown here were made by TCRdb, not taken from the authors' results. For this sample the table gives 550,000 to 700,000 distinct CDR3 sequences, of which around 46% were detected only once. Jointly, the top ten make up 19% of the sample.

This clonotype was observed at least ten times. Its antigen has not been determined. There are no base qualities to consult, and no much larger clone falls within one base. The clonotype originates from an adult woman with Graves' disease, either hyperthyroidism or ophthalmopathy (not recorded which). The chain uses TRBV27 and TRBJ1-1; 9 nucleotides in the junction match TRBD1. The sequenced sample was peripheral blood or thyroid tissue (not recorded which). CDR3 protein: CASSTRDRDIAFF. The DNA sequence is TGTGCCAGCAGTACCCGGGACAGGGATATAGCTTTCTTT.